This T cell receptor beta chain was documented in a study of blood T cell repertoires in COVID-19. The method was immunoSEQ multiplex PCR; TCRdb's version includes in-frame clones alone and lacks a portion of them. The sample records about 120,000 clones, about 80% being singletons. The sequenced sample consisted of peripheral blood. This TCR derives from a man aged 65 to 79 with active or convalescent COVID-19.

CDR3 DNA sequence: TGCGCCAGCGGACTAACTAGCGGGGGAAGCAATACTGAGCAGTTCTTC. This sequence encodes CASGLTSGGSNTEQFF. The V gene is TRBV5-1, the J gene TRBJ2-1, with 11 bases that match TRBD2. J lost 9 bases, V lost 7 bases, and 15 bases had no gene match. The germline V gene has CDR1 SGHRS and CDR2 YFSETQ. The CDR3 sequence is 16 residues long.